This T cell receptor beta chain was captured in a study of blood T cell repertoires in COVID-19. Profiling relied on immunoSEQ multiplex PCR, and the TCRdb table lists in-frame clones only, not all of them. The sample comprises about 140,000 clones, over 75% of which are singletons, and around 2.9% rests with the top ten. Germline assignment: CDR1 SGHRS and CDR2 YFSETQ. J gave up 3 bases and V 5 bases, and 6 bases lay outside the gene matches. This CDR3 is built from 14 residues. The V and J genes are TRBV5-1 and TRBJ1-1, with 8 bases matching TRBD1. The source material was PBMCs or T cells enriched from blood (not recorded which). The TCR sequence derives from a woman between 50 and 59 years old who had recovered from COVID-19. The DNA of the CDR3 is TGCGCCAGCAGTGACAGGGGTTCGGACACTGAAGCTTTCTTT. Protein: CASSDRGSDTEAFF.